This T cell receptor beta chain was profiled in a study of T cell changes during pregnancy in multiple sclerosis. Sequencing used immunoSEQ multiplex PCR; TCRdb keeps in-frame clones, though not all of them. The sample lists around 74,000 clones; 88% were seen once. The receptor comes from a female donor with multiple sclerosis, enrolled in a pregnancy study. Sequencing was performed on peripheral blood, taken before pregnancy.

The CDR3: CASSYLAGEETQYF. The CDR3 DNA reads as TGTGCCAGCAGTTATTTAGCGGGAGAAGAGACCCAGTACTTC. The chain couples TRBV27 to TRBJ2-5; 9 bases line up with TRBD2. The CDR3 has 14 amino acids. With 4 bases clipped from V and 3 bases from J, the junction kept 3 bases outside the gene matches. CDR1 MNHEY and CDR2 SMNVEV come from the germline V gene (reference sequence).